These 27 T cell receptor beta chains share one sample of origin, sequenced in a study of T cells in localized non-small cell lung cancer. Sequencing used immunoSEQ multiplex PCR; TCRdb keeps in-frame clones, though not all of them. The repertoire holds about 48,000 clones, roughly 80% seen once, with about 15% in the top ten. Here the sequenced sample was peripheral blood, taken before any cancer treatment. The receptors here all came from a man aged 40-75 years with stage I squamous cell lung carcinoma.

V gene TRBV11-2 combines with J gene TRBJ2-2; possible D gene TRBD2, 6 bases. Germline-derived CDR1 and CDR2 are SGHAT and FQNNGV. V was cut by 7 bases and J by 2 bases, with 14 bases left in between. CDR3 length: 15 amino acids. CDR3 residues: CASTYPGLNTGELFF. The CDR3 bases are TGTGCCAGCACGTACCCGGGACTCAACACCGGGGAGCTGTTTTTT.

The CDR3 nucleotides are TGCGCCAGCAGCCAAGAACAGGGTCTCGGTGAAAAACTGTTTTTT. Its protein product is CASSQEQGLGEKLFF. The V and J genes are TRBV4-3 and TRBJ1-4; D possibly corresponds to TRBD1 (6 bases). This CDR3 is 15 amino acids long. Trimming stripped 0 bases from V and 7 bases from J, with 12 bases between. In germline, CDR1 is LGHNA, CDR2 YSLEER.

The DNA of the CDR3 is TGTGCCAGCCTATATGAAAAACTGTTTTTT. Translated, it gives CASLYEKLFF. This chain uses TRBV6-5 with TRBJ1-4; no definite D call. Germline CDR1 and CDR2: MNHEY and SVGAGI. The CDR3 covers 10 residues. V lost 8 bases, J lost 6 bases, and 4 bases lay in between.

This clone was seen a single time. The gene calls are TRBV11-2 and TRBJ2-7; the D gene could be TRBD1 or TRBD2 (5 bases each). Germline CDR1 is SGHAT and CDR2 is FQNNGV. The CDR3 loop spans 15 amino acids. V lost 5 bases to trimming and J lost 0 bases, with 14 bases between them. DNA for the CDR3: TGTGCCAGCAGCCCGTGGGACGGCAGCTCCTACGAGCAGTACTTC. As protein: CASSPWDGSSYEQYF.

The chain employs TRBV27 and TRBJ2-2; D possibly corresponds to TRBD1 (6 bases). Trimming shortened V by 5 bases and J by 6 bases, and 19 bases separated the two germline ends. Germline V gives CDR1 MNHEY, CDR2 SMNVEV (reference sequence). This CDR3 is built from 16 residues. The CDR3 loop is CASSPRDTAYSGELFF. The CDR3 DNA reads TGTGCCAGCAGTCCTAGGGACACAGCTTACTCCGGGGAGCTGTTTTTT.

This clone has just a few counts. J is TRBJ1-1 and V is TRBV9; D is perhaps TRBD1 (5 bases). Trimming stripped 1 base from V and 7 bases from J, with 14 bases between. This CDR3 has 14 amino acids. Germline assignment: CDR1 SGDLS and CDR2 YYNGEE. CDR3 loop: CASSVNQGFGEAFF. The CDR3 nucleotides are TGTGCCAGCAGCGTAAACCAGGGTTTCGGTGAAGCTTTCTTT.

The chain uses TRBV5-1 and TRBJ2-1; perhaps TRBD2 as D (5 bases). The CDR3 has 16 amino acids. V lost 0 bases, J lost 1 base, and 11 bases lay in between. Germline assignment: CDR1 SGHRS and CDR2 YFSETQ. CDR3 sequence reads: CASSLGFEGSYNEQFF. CDR3 nucleotide sequence: TGCGCCAGCAGCTTGGGGTTCGAGGGATCCTACAATGAGCAGTTCTTC.

This chain links TRBV11-3 with TRBJ2-3; 7 bases match TRBD1. This CDR3 has 15 amino acids. V trimming: 6 bases; J trimming: 2 bases; junction bases outside the gene matches: 8. Germline CDR1 is SGHNT and CDR2 is YENEEA. The CDR3, as DNA: TGTGCCAGCAGAACCTACAGGGGATACACAGATACGCAGTATTTT. As protein: CASRTYRGYTDTQYF. Complete variable domain (other parts from reference TRBV11-3 and TRBJ2-3): EAGVVQSPRYKIIEKKQPVAFWCNPISGHNTLYWYLQNLGQGPELLIRYENEEAVDDSQLPKDRFSAERLKGVDSTLKIQPAELGDSAVYLCASRTYRGYTDTQYFGPGTRLTVL.

In its sample, this clone was seen a few times. The CDR3 DNA follows: TGTGCCAGCAGCCCTGGGACGTCCGGAAATTCACCCCTCCACTTT. This gives the protein CASSPGTSGNSPLHF. The chain is built from TRBV6-5 and TRBJ1-6, with TRBD1 as a possible D gene (5 bases). Germline values: CDR1 MNHEY, CDR2 SVGAGI. Trimming pared 6 bases from V and 7 bases from J, leaving 16 bases between. CDR3 length equals 15 residues.

The chain links TRBV6-6 to TRBJ1-4; D is uncertain. V dropped 6 bases and J dropped 4 bases, with 12 bases sitting between them. From germline, CDR1 is MNHNY and CDR2 SVGAGI (reference sequence). The CDR3 is 14 residues long. In DNA, the CDR3 is TGTGCCAGCAGGGCAACAGAGAATAATGAAAAACTGTTTTTT. Residues: CASRATENNEKLFF.

The chain couples TRBV6-5 to TRBJ1-2; TRBD1 aligns across 9 bases. The CDR3 is made up of 15 amino acids. Germline V lookup: CDR1 MNHEY, CDR2 SVGAGI. V shed 2 bases and J 4 bases; nucleotides not matched to a gene: 5. The CDR3 reads CASSYTGGRTYGYTF. The DNA for the CDR3 is TGTGCCAGCAGTTACACAGGGGGCCGAACCTATGGCTACACCTTC.

This clone was recorded a few times. The J gene is TRBJ2-7, the V gene TRBV11-2; maybe TRBD1 (5 bases). V lost 8 bases to trimming and J lost 0 bases, with 14 bases between them. The CDR3 loop spans 14 amino acids. The germline gives CDR1 SGHAT, CDR2 FQNNGV. DNA of the CDR3: TGTGCCAGCCGGCAGGGCTATAGCTCCTACGAGCAGTACTTC. It specifies CASRQGYSSYEQYF.

About this clone itself: At one end the junction does not follow the germline gene, possibly because of a read error. V gene TRBV15 combines with J gene TRBJ1-4; 8 bases agree with TRBD1. The germline CDR1 and CDR2 sequences are LNHNV and YYDKDF (reference sequence). The CDR3 has 14 residues. The CDR3 loop reads CATSRGPVGEKLFF. The CDR3 bases are TGTGCCACAAGCAGGGGGCCGGTGGGTGAAAAACTGTTTTTT. Variable domain in full (rest from reference TRBV15 and TRBJ1-4): DAMVIQNPRYQVTQFGKPVTLSCSQTLNHNVMYWYQQKSSQAPKLLFHYYDKDFNNEADTPDNFQSRRPNTSFCFLDIRSPGLGDTAMYLCATSRGPVGEKLFFGSGTQLSVL.

V and J are TRBV19 and TRBJ1-3; D unresolved. The CDR3 has 15 residues. The germline V gene has CDR1 LNHDA and CDR2 SQIVND (reference sequence). Trimming left V 5 bases short and J 0 bases short, with 11 bases between. Written as DNA, the CDR3 is TGTGCCAGTAGTTCCCGGGTTAGCTCTGGAAACACCATATATTTT. Its protein is CASSSRVSSGNTIYF.

V gene TRBV27 combines with J gene TRBJ1-6; tentative D call: TRBD1 (5 bases). Germline loops: CDR1 MNHEY, CDR2 SMNVEV (reference sequence). Trimming took off 5 bases at V and 7 bases at J, with 15 bases between the two ends. The CDR3 is 15 residues long. The CDR3 here is CASSTNRRSNSPLHF. CDR3 DNA sequence: TGTGCCAGCAGTACGAACAGGCGCTCCAATTCACCCCTCCACTTT.

In DNA, the CDR3 is TGTGCCAGCAGCCACGCCCGCCCGAACACTGAAGCTTTCTTT. Amino acid sequence: CASSHARPNTEAFF. The chain links TRBV28 to TRBJ1-1; D unresolved. V shed 6 bases and J shed 1 base, with 12 bases lying between them. This CDR3 comprises 14 residues. Germline V gene sequence: CDR1 MDHEN, CDR2 SYDVKM.

This chain links TRBV27 with TRBJ1-5, with a weak D call TRBD1 (5 bases). The ends were cut back, 5 bases at V and 0 bases at J, with 14 bases in the middle. CDR1 and CDR2 from the germline V gene are MNHEY and SMNVEV (reference sequence). There are 16 residues in the CDR3. Written as DNA, the CDR3 is TGTGCCAGCAGTGCATGGGACCCTCATAGCAATCAGCCCCAGCATTTT. Protein: CASSAWDPHSNQPQHF.

This rearrangement joins TRBV28 to TRBJ2-1; 9 bases are shared with TRBD2. The CDR3 consists of 18 residues. J lost 3 bases, V lost 2 bases, and 11 bases had no gene match. Germline loops: CDR1 MDHEN, CDR2 SYDVKM. The CDR3 nucleotides read TGTGCCAGCAGTTTAAGAGGGGAAGCGGGGGGACTCTACAATGAGCAGTTCTTC. Translated: CASSLRGEAGGLYNEQFF. Based on the CDR3 plus reference TRBV28 and TRBJ2-1, the full variable domain is DVKVTQSSRYLVKRTGEKVFLECVQDMDHENMFWYRQDPGLGLRLIYFSYDVKMKEKGDIPEGYSVSREKKERFSLILESASTNQTSMYLCASSLRGEAGGLYNEQFFGPGTRLTVL.

The chain has TRBV18 and TRBJ2-1; no definite D call. This CDR3 is built from 14 residues. Per germline, CDR1 KGHSH and CDR2 LQKENI. With 2 bases removed from V and 7 bases from J, the gap between germline ends came to 12 bases. The CDR3 protein is CASSPSGTANEQFF. CDR3 in DNA: TGTGCCAGCTCACCATCTGGAACAGCAAATGAGCAGTTCTTC.

V usage is TRBV5-1 and J usage is TRBJ1-1, with D possibly being TRBD1 (5 bases). CDR1 is SGHRS, CDR2 YFSETQ, per germline. This CDR3 has 14 amino acids. Trimming cost V 2 bases and J 1 base, with 9 bases left between them. The CDR3 region is CASSFRDPNTEAFF. DNA of the CDR3: TGCGCCAGCAGCTTTAGGGACCCGAACACTGAAGCTTTCTTT.

J is TRBJ1-2 and V is TRBV7-2; D is undetermined. CDR1 and CDR2 from the germline V gene are SGHTA and FQGNSA. The CDR3 consists of 11 residues. Trimming took off 5 bases at V and 4 bases at J, with 5 bases between the two ends. The CDR3, as DNA: TGTGCCAGCAGCACCTTCTATGGCTACACCTTC. Protein product: CASSTFYGYTF.

The V gene is TRBV5-6, the J gene TRBJ2-7; D perhaps matches TRBD1 (5 bases). This CDR3 has 14 amino acids. In germline, CDR1 is SGHDT, CDR2 YYEEEE. With 2 bases removed from V and 2 bases from J, the gap between germline ends came to 11 bases. Here the CDR3 DNA reads TGTGCCAGCAGCTTAGGGGTCCGTACCTACGAGCAGTACTTC. It yields the protein CASSLGVRTYEQYF.

The V gene is TRBV9, the J gene TRBJ1-1; no reliable D call. The V gene lost 1 base and the J gene lost 8 bases, with 15 bases spanning the gap. CDR1 is SGDLS and CDR2 is YYNGEE in the germline V gene. The CDR3 length is 14 residues. The CDR3 loop is CASSVTVGRDEAFF. The DNA of the CDR3 is TGTGCCAGCAGCGTAACGGTTGGCAGAGACGAAGCTTTCTTT.

The chain combines TRBV9 with TRBJ2-2; 8 positions agree with TRBD2. After removal of 1 base from V and 5 bases from J, the junction contained 7 bases not matched to a gene. The CDR3 is made up of 16 amino acids. The germline CDR1 and CDR2 sequences are SGDLS and YYNGEE. Here the CDR3 DNA reads TGTGCCAGCAGCGTACTGACTAGCGCGACAACCGGGGAGCTGTTTTTT. Residues: CASSVLTSATTGELFF.

This chain uses TRBV7-2 with TRBJ2-4; D gene uncertain. Per germline, CDR1 SGHTA and CDR2 FQGNSA. The length of the CDR3 is 13 residues. Between the trimmed V and J ends, which lost 1 base and 5 bases, there was a span of 6 bases. The CDR3 reads CASSLGSENIQYF. The CDR3 DNA follows: TGTGCCAGCAGCTTAGGGTCGGAAAACATTCAGTACTTC.

This clone came up a few times. This rearrangement joins TRBV30 to TRBJ1-1; tentatively, D is TRBD1 (6 bases). Germline CDR1 and CDR2: GTSNPN and SVGIG (reference sequence). CDR3 size: 13 residues. V lost 0 bases and J 5 bases, leaving 10 bases between the germline ends. In nucleotides, the CDR3 is TGTGCCTGGAGTGTGGACAGAGGTACTGAAGCTTTCTTT. It translates to CAWSVDRGTEAFF.

V is TRBV4-3 and J is TRBJ1-6; the D gene is possibly TRBD1 (5 bases). Germline V gives CDR1 LGHNA, CDR2 YSLEER. The CDR3 spans 19 residues. Trimming took off 4 bases at V and 10 bases at J, with 29 bases between the two ends. The DNA for the CDR3 is TGCGCCAGCAGCCTAGACTGGGGCGGAGGAGGGGCTCCAGCATCACCCCTCCACTTT. It specifies CASSLDWGGGGAPASPLHF.